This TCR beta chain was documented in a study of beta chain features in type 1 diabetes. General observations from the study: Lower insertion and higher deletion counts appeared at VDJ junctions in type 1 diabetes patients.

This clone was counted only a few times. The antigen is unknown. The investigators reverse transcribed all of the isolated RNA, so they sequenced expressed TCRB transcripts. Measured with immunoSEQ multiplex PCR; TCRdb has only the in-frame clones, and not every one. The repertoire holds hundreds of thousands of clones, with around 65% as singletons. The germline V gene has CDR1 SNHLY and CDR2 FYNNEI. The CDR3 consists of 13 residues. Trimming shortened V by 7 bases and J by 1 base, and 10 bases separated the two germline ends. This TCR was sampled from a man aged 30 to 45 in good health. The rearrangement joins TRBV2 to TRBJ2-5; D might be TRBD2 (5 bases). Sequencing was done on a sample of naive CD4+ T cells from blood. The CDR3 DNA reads TGTGCCAGCAACACGGACTTCCAAGAGACCCAGTACTTC. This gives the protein CASNTDFQETQYF.